This T cell receptor (beta chain) was documented in a study of CD8+ T cells in alopecia areata (dated by TCRdb to 2016 to 2019). About the study as a whole: The treated patients took part in an open-label pilot trial in which moderate-to-severe alopecia areata was treated with oral tofacitinib at 5 to 10 mg twice daily. Tofacitinib was given for 6 to 18 months, followed by 6 months of follow-up off drug to assess delayed response and recurrence. For the treated patients, the SALT score, which quantifies what percentage of scalp surface area is affected, served as the measure of disease severity. To study T cell clonal expansion in alopecia areata, the researchers applied high-throughput TCRbeta sequencing to both the C3H/HeJ mouse model and human patients. On the human side, TCRbeta sequencing was run on scalp tissue and on sorted CD4+ and CD8+ peripheral blood T cells from healthy controls and from alopecia areata patients with either patchy or totalis/universalis disease. Tofacitinib-treated patients had biopsies at baseline and at 4 and 24 weeks of treatment, with a later scalp biopsy in several patients. Scalp clonality was compared across normal scalp (n=4), patchy alopecia areata scalp (n=8), and alopecia totalis/universalis scalp (n=8). RNA was extracted with the PAXgene miRNA kit for fixed scalp, the miRNeasy kit for PBMCs, and the RNeasy kit for mouse skin. TCRbeta CDR3 regions were amplified by immunoSEQ multiplex PCR using 35 Vbeta forward and 13 Jbeta reverse primers.

The library was made by the immunoSEQ multiplex PCR assay. RNA was extracted from all samples and reverse transcribed into cDNA, which served as template for TCR sequencing. SuperScript III was used to make first-strand cDNA, primed with a 2:1 mix of oligo-dT and random hexamers. A synthetic immune receptor repertoire was used to measure amplification bias, and any remaining bias was corrected computationally. The paper's processing steps were these. Raw reads were preprocessed to remove errors, and CDR3 was defined by IMGT conventions from the conserved cysteine to phenylalanine. Clonality was computed by normalizing Shannon entropy by log2 of the number of productive unique TCRs and subtracting the result from 1. CD4 or CD8 identity of scalp clones was inferred by cross-referencing scalp TCRbeta sequences with sorted blood CD4 and CD8 repertoires. TCRdb limited this immuneACCESS table to in-frame rearrangements with V and J called. A share of clones is missing; checked studies link under half to unresolved V genes, and the rest is unexplained. V and J calls and clone size are as listed in that table; D and trimming were resolved from the DNA. The sample data list 200,000 to 250,000 clones, and 30% to 40% of these were observed just once. The top ten clones comprise around 0.48% of the sample.

About this clone itself: Its antigen specificity is not known. Base quality data are lacking; no much larger clone is found one base away.

According to the study, the label for this sample's treatment or condition signals: oral pan-JAK inhibitor, 5-10 mg twice daily. Peripheral blood and lesional scalp punch biopsies were obtained from patients with alopecia areata. PBMCs were separated by density centrifugation and stained for CD3, CD4 and CD8, after which CD4+ and CD8+ T cells were sorted on a FACSAria. The research as a whole found: Because the treated cohort was small and had just a single nonresponder, larger studies are needed to establish links between baseline CD8+ expansion and response. Many expanded lesional clones were found to persist in scalp and blood during tofacitinib treatment, and relapse after treatment cessation may be partly explained by this persistence. Shared TCR sequences between patients were less evident than in mice, which may be partly attributable to HLA diversity in the patient population. Unlike mouse skin, which is dominated by gammadelta T cells, normal human skin has resident alphabeta T cells that are also sequenced, and this complicates analysis of the scalp TCR repertoire. With tofacitinib, both scalp clonality and the number of expanded CD8+ clones among the top 100 scalp clones went down significantly. Compared with normal scalp, lesional scalp, particularly in alopecia totalis/universalis, had higher clonality and more expanded CD8+ clones, which suggests antigenic drive.

V ends up 7 bases short and J 8 bases short, with an unmatched junction base count of 11. The CDR3, cysteine through phenylalanine, is 15 amino acids long. The retained sequence is limited to the CDR3, 45 bases, with the frame set at the first base. In the germline V gene, CDR1 corresponds to MNHEY and CDR2 to SVGAGI. Sequences were derived from CD4+ T cells sorted from blood, sampled at roughly week 30, from a patient treated with tofacitinib. This TCR was recovered from a human donor with alopecia areata. The chain is assembled from TRBV6-5 and TRBJ1-6, and 7 junctional nucleotides match TRBD1. The DNA sequence is given as TGTGCCAGCACTCCACTCAGGGGGTTAGATTCACCCCTCCACTTT. The encoded protein is CASTPLRGLDSPLHF.